This TCR beta chain emerged from a study of T-cell memory formation after mild COVID-19. Turning to the study itself: TCR clusters were largely donor specific.

Overall study findings and caveats: Pre-infection memory showed some responding clones, and this suggested that cross-reactive memory joined. Mostly located in CM and EM were contracting CD4+ clones, with contracting CD8+ clones located in EMRA.

TCRdb analysed the 5' RACE reads with MiXCR anew, one entry per CDR3 protein. In the table there are approximately 210,000 distinct CDR3 sequences, under 30% of which are singletons. About this clonotype: What it binds is unknown.

The CDR3 extends over 17 amino acids. V was trimmed by 5 bases and J by 6 bases, leaving 22 bases between them. This chain links TRBV12-3 or TRBV12-4 with TRBJ2-2; possible D gene TRBD2, 5 bases. The sequencing input was PBMCs or a T cell subset sorted from them (not recorded which). The clonotype was recovered from an adult woman who had mild COVID-19 (a few samples of this study predate the infection). Cell type and time point are not known. The CDR3 sequence: CASSPTRSVIGSGELFF. The CDR3 DNA is TGTGCCAGCAGTCCCACTAGGAGCGTGATCGGCTCCGGGGAGCTGTTTTTT.